The rows below give T cell receptor beta chains drawn from one sample of a study of blood T cell repertoires in COVID-19. Sequenced by immunoSEQ multiplex PCR; TCRdb stores in-frame clones only, minus some. The sample yields approximately 200,000 clones, roughly 80% seen once. The sequenced sample was peripheral blood. The receptors shown here come from a man between 60 and 75 years old with active or convalescent COVID-19. The CDR3 runs from the conserved cysteine through the conserved F or W. Fields, in order: D gene, J gene, V gene, clone size, CDR3 DNA, CDR3 protein. D genes are given only for firm matches. Not all rows give a size; the values are once, few, many and, for expanded clones, a class.

NA	TRBJ2-1	TRBV18	NA	TGTGCCAGCTCACCACCTCAGTTGGGCAGCAATGAGCAGTTCTTC	CASSPPQLGSNEQFF
TRBD2	TRBJ2-3	TRBV11-2	NA	TGTGCCAGCAGCCCCGGGACTAGCGGATCCTCTAGCACAGATACGCAGTATTTT	CASSPGTSGSSSTDTQYF
NA	TRBJ2-3	TRBV4-3	NA	TGCGCCAGCAGCCAAGACTTCGCAGATACGCAGTATTTT	CASSQDFADTQYF
NA	TRBJ1-6	TRBV25-1	NA	TGTGCCACCCACGTAGATAATTCACCCCTCCACTTT	CATHVDNSPLHF
TRBD1	TRBJ1-1	TRBV2	NA	TGTGCCAGCAGTGCGGGACAGGGAATCACTGAAGCTTTCTTT	CASSAGQGITEAFF
TRBD1	TRBJ2-3	TRBV9	NA	TGTGCCAGCAGCATCGGACAGGGGGCAGATACGCAGTATTTT	CASSIGQGADTQYF
TRBD1	TRBJ2-3	TRBV20-1	once	TGCAGTGCTAGTTCCCAGGGGGTATATCCAGATACGCAGTATTTT	CSASSQGVYPDTQYF
NA	TRBJ1-1	TRBV3-1/TRBV3-2	NA	TGTGCCAGCAGCCAAGAATCCCGTGAAGCTTTCTTT	CASSQESREAFF
NA	TRBJ2-7	TRBV5-1	NA	TGCGCCAGCAGCTTGGCCCCCCTCCACGAGCAGTACTTC	CASSLAPLHEQYF
TRBD1	TRBJ2-5	TRBV27	NA	TGTGCCACTTCGCCCGGGACAGAAAAAGAGACCCAGTACTTC	CATSPGTEKETQYF
TRBD1	TRBJ2-7	TRBV9	NA	TGTGCCAGCAGCGTGGGGGACAGGGGGTTATACGAGCAGTACTTC	CASSVGDRGLYEQYF
TRBD1	TRBJ2-1	TRBV27	NA	TGTGCCAGCAGCTCCCAATCGGGACAGGGTTTCGGTGAGCAGTTCTTC	CASSSQSGQGFGEQFF
TRBD1	TRBJ1-1	TRBV13	NA	TGTGCCAGCAGCTACCGGGACAGGGGAACTGAAGCTTTCTTT	CASSYRDRGTEAFF
NA	TRBJ2-5	TRBV7-9	few	TGTGCCAGCAGCCCCACCAGGGGAGAGACCCAGTACTTC	CASSPTRGETQYF